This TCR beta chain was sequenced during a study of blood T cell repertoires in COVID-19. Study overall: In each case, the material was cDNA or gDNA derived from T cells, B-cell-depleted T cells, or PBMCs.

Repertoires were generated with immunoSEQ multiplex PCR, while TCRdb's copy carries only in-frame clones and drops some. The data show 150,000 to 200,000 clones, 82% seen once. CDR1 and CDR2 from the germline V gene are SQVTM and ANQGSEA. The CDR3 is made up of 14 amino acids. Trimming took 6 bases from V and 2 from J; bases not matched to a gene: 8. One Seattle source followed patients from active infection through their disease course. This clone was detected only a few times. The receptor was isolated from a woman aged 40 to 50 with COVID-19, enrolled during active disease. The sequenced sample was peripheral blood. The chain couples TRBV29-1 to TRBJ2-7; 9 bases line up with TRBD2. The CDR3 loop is CSVTHGTSPYEQYF. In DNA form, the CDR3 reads TGCAGCGTCACACACGGGACTAGCCCCTACGAGCAGTACTTC.